Below, 14 T cell receptor beta chains from the same sample are listed, as sequenced in a study of blood T cell repertoires in COVID-19. The assay was immunoSEQ multiplex PCR, and TCRdb's table has in-frame clones only and misses some. Of about 140,000 clones in the sample, approximately 90% were seen once. Material for sequencing was peripheral blood. The receptors were sampled from a man aged 60 to 75 with active or convalescent COVID-19.

The V gene is TRBV6-5, the J gene TRBJ1-1, with TRBD1 identical over 8 bases. The CDR3 is 15 residues long. Germline CDR1 reads MNHEY; CDR2 reads SVGAGI. V was clipped by 7 bases and J by 0 bases; unmatched bases: 7. CDR3 protein: CASTRTGTLNTEAFF. The CDR3 bases are TGTGCCAGCACCAGGACAGGGACTTTGAACACTGAAGCTTTCTTT.

The chain couples TRBV28 to TRBJ2-7, with a weak D call TRBD1 (5 bases). The CDR3 consists of 15 residues. With 3 bases removed from V and 3 bases from J, the gap between germline ends came to 15 bases. CDR1 and CDR2 from the germline V gene are MDHEN and SYDVKM. The CDR3 loop is CASSLAGSHYYEQYF. Written as DNA, the CDR3 is TGTGCCAGCAGTTTGGCAGGGTCCCACTACTACGAGCAGTACTTC.

The chain links TRBV7-9 to TRBJ2-1; 7 bases fit TRBD1. CDR3 length equals 18 residues. The germline V gene encodes CDR1 SEHNR and CDR2 FQNEAQ (reference sequence). Germline trimming cut 5 bases from V and 0 bases from J; bases unmatched to any gene: 13. The CDR3 protein is CASSGSPNRGSSYNEQFF. Here the CDR3 DNA reads TGTGCCAGCAGCGGGAGTCCGAACAGGGGCAGCTCCTACAATGAGCAGTTCTTC.

A few counts support this clone. This sequence joins TRBV18 and TRBJ1-1; TRBD1 aligns across 8 bases. The V gene's germline CDR1 is KGHSH and CDR2 LQKENI. Trimming removed 2 bases from V and 3 bases from J; junction bases left unmatched: 2. This CDR3 region has 14 residues. The CDR3 region is CASSPVTGDTEAFF. Written as DNA, the CDR3 is TGTGCCAGCTCACCAGTGACAGGGGACACTGAAGCTTTCTTT.

This clone was recorded only once. The chain couples TRBV10-3 to TRBJ2-4; D may be TRBD1 (5 bases). This CDR3 comprises 13 residues. Germline V gene sequence: CDR1 ENHRY, CDR2 SYGVKD. The V gene lost 11 bases and the J gene lost 0 bases, with 11 bases spanning the gap. The CDR3 bases are TGTGCCCCTCAGACAGTAGCCAAAAACATTCAGTACTTC. The encoded protein is CAPQTVAKNIQYF.

The genes are TRBV4-2 and TRBJ1-1; D is unresolved. Trimming removed 1 base from V and 6 bases from J, with 9 bases in between. This CDR3 has 13 amino acids. Germline CDR1 and CDR2: LGHNA and YNFKEQ. CDR3 in DNA: TGTGCCAGCAGCCAAGGACTTATCTCTGAAGCTTTCTTT. It encodes CASSQGLISEAFF.

This chain links TRBV3-1 (or the pseudogene TRBV3-2) with TRBJ2-1, with 8 bases aligning to TRBD1. The germline V gene has CDR1 LGHDT and CDR2 YNNKEL (reference sequence). CDR3 length: 14 residues. J gave up 7 bases and V 3 bases, and 5 bases lay outside the gene matches. Here the CDR3 DNA reads TGTGCCAGCAGCCATACGGACAGGGAAAATGAGCAGTTCTTC. Its translation is CASSHTDRENEQFF.

V usage is TRBV6-2 or TRBV6-3 and J usage is TRBJ2-3; 10 bases match TRBD2. After removal of 5 bases from V and 4 bases from J, the junction contained 6 bases not matched to a gene. This CDR3 has 15 residues. CDR1 is MNHEY, CDR2 SVGEGT, per germline. This chain's CDR3 is CASSSGRAGPDTQYF. The CDR3, as DNA: TGTGCCAGCAGTAGCGGGAGGGCCGGGCCAGATACGCAGTATTTT.

To note about this clone: Other DNA sequences in this specimen translate into the identical CDR3. V gene TRBV29-1 combines with J gene TRBJ1-3; a possible D gene is TRBD1 (5 bases). Germline V gene lookup returns CDR1 SQVTM and CDR2 ANQGSEA. V was trimmed by 6 bases and J by 4 bases, leaving 10 bases between them. The CDR3 has 12 residues. The CDR3: CSVKGQGNTIYF. The CDR3 DNA is TGCAGCGTCAAGGGGCAGGGAAACACCATATATTTT.

V and J are TRBV11-1 and TRBJ1-4, with 10 bases aligning to TRBD1. The CDR3 consists of 16 residues. Looked up from germline, CDR1 is SGHAT and CDR2 is FQDESV (reference sequence). The junction had 11 bases not matched to a gene; V was cut back by 5 bases and J by 8 bases. CDR3 DNA: TGTGCCAGCAGCCCAGTAACGACAGGGGGCAAAGAAAAACTGTTTTTT. It specifies CASSPVTTGGKEKLFF.

This clone was seen a single time. The chain employs TRBV5-4 and TRBJ2-3; D is undetermined. This CDR3 has 14 residues. Germline V CDR1 and CDR2: SGHNT, YYREEE (reference sequence). V lost 6 bases, J lost 0 bases, and 11 bases lay in between. The CDR3 coding sequence is TGTGCCAGCACCGACCCCGGGAGCACAGATACGCAGTATTTT. It codes for CASTDPGSTDTQYF.

V is TRBV12-3 or TRBV12-4 and J is TRBJ2-7, with 8 bases identical to TRBD1. V gave up 4 bases and J gave up 3 bases; unmatched junction bases: 2. CDR3 size: 13 residues. The CDR3 spells CASSYGTGYEQYF. The CDR3 DNA reads TGTGCCAGCAGTTACGGGACAGGCTACGAGCAGTACTTC.

The J gene is TRBJ1-5, the V gene TRBV7-2, with D unresolved. The CDR3 has 14 amino acids. V lost 1 base and J 2 bases, leaving 6 bases between the germline ends. Germline loops: CDR1 SGHTA, CDR2 FQGNSA. CDR3 bases: TGTGCCAGCAGCTTAGGGGGAGGCAATCAGCCCCAGCATTTT. Protein sequence: CASSLGGGNQPQHF.

V usage is TRBV7-9 and J usage is TRBJ1-1; 8 positions agree with TRBD1. The germline gives CDR1 SEHNR, CDR2 FQNEAQ (reference sequence). Trimming removed 3 bases from V and 11 bases from J; junction bases left unmatched: 8. CDR3 length equals 13 residues. The CDR3 nucleotides read TGTGCCAGCAGCTTGGGACAGGATAGTCGGGCTTTCTTT. Translation gives CASSLGQDSRAFF.